These 16 T cell receptor beta chains came from one sample sequenced in a study of vaccination and CD4 T cells after COVID-19. In TCRdb, the PCR reads were re-called with MiXCR into one record per CDR3 protein. The sample has some 33,000 distinct CDR3 sequences, about 35% seen once. Time point specified: late sampling 161 to 241 days after vaccination in a few convalescent patients. This specimen was CD4+ T cells from blood, taken about 7 months after SARS-CoV-2 vaccination. All receptors derive from a human donor who had recovered from COVID-19.

The V gene is TRBV7-6, the J gene TRBJ2-1; the D gene is possibly TRBD2 (5 bases). CDR1 is SGHVS, CDR2 FNYEAQ, per germline. This CDR3 is 14 amino acids long. V lost 3 bases and J 4 bases, leaving 10 bases between the germline ends. CDR3 loop: CASSFGEWYNEQFF. DNA of the CDR3: TGTGCCAGCAGCTTCGGGGAGTGGTACAATGAGCAGTTCTTC.

V and J are TRBV6-1 and TRBJ2-3; TRBD2 aligns across 9 bases. CDR1 MNHNS and CDR2 SASEGT come from the germline V gene. V was pared by 10 bases and J by 4 bases, with 12 bases of the junction left unmatched. The CDR3 length is 15 residues. CDR3 sequence (DNA): TGTGCCACCTTCAGGCTAGCGGGAAATTCAGATACGCAGTATTTT. Protein product: CATFRLAGNSDTQYF.

This clonotype was found a few times. This sequence joins TRBV5-1 and TRBJ2-5, with D tentatively TRBD2 (6 bases). The CDR3 sequence is 14 residues long. V was trimmed by 3 bases and J by 5 bases, leaving 14 bases between them. Germline V gene data show CDR1 as SGHRS and CDR2 as YFSETQ. CDR3 protein: CASSSTSPRETQYF. The CDR3 nucleotides read TGCGCCAGCAGCTCTACTAGCCCGCGGGAGACCCAGTACTTC.

This clonotype was counted between two and nine times. The chain employs TRBV7-2 and TRBJ2-7, with 11 bases lining up with TRBD2. CDR1 SGHTA and CDR2 FQGNSA come from the germline V gene. J lost 5 bases, V lost 5 bases, and 11 bases had no gene match. CDR3 length equals 16 residues. This CDR3 reads CASSPVPGLAVDEQYF. The CDR3, as DNA: TGTGCCAGCAGCCCTGTTCCGGGACTAGCGGTAGACGAGCAGTACTTC.

The table lists this clonotype with a few counts. V is TRBV7-6 and J is TRBJ2-5; no reliable D call. This CDR3 has 13 residues. Trimming pared 0 bases from V and 13 bases from J, leaving 15 bases between. Looked up from germline, CDR1 is SGHVS and CDR2 is FNYEAQ. CDR3 DNA sequence: TGTGCCAGCAGCTTAGCGGCCAGTACCCCACTGTACTTC. This sequence encodes CASSLAASTPLYF.

This chain connects TRBV27 to TRBJ2-7; D is uncertain. From germline, CDR1 is MNHEY and CDR2 SMNVEV (reference sequence). The V and J ends lost 1 base and 6 bases respectively, with 19 bases between them. This CDR3 has 16 amino acids. CDR3 in DNA: TGTGCCAGCAGTTTATGGGCCGGGTCCTCCCTACGCGAGCAGTACTTC. Amino acid sequence: CASSLWAGSSLREQYF.

There are a few counts of this clonotype. The gene calls are TRBV21-1 and TRBJ2-1; the table's D call of TRBD1 was not tested on the DNA. TRBV21-1 is deemed a pseudogene. The CDR3 loop spans 11 amino acids. This CDR3 reads CASSRGNEQFF. DNA of the CDR3: TGTGCCAGCAGCCGGGGGAATGAGCAGTTCTTC.

The chain has TRBV4-3 and TRBJ2-3; 9 bases map to TRBD2. The germline V gene has CDR1 LGHNA and CDR2 YSLEER. V lost 3 bases to trimming and J lost 6 bases; unmatched junction nucleotides: 7. This CDR3 is 15 amino acids long. In DNA, the CDR3 is TGCGCCAGCAGCCAGCGGGGGGGGACGGGGGATACGCAGTATTTT. Its protein is CASSQRGGTGDTQYF.

The rearrangement links TRBV24-1 to TRBJ2-1; 11 nucleotides line up with TRBD2. The length of the CDR3 is 14 residues. J was trimmed by 9 bases and V by 4 bases; bases with no gene match: 4. Germline lookup yields CDR1 KGHDR and CDR2 SFDVKD. CDR3 coding DNA: TGTGCCACCAGTGAGGGACTAGCGGCAGGTGAGCAGTTCTTC. Protein: CATSEGLAAGEQFF.

This clonotype was seen only once. The chain has TRBV6-1 and TRBJ2-3; TRBD2 is a possible D gene (6 bases). The germline CDR1 and CDR2 sequences are MNHNS and SASEGT. Between the trimmed V and J ends, which lost 8 bases and 7 bases, there was a span of 7 bases. The CDR3 length is 10 residues. This CDR3 is CASGGNTQYF. The CDR3 region has the DNA TGTGCCAGCGGGGGGAATACGCAGTATTTT.

This clonotype was seen only a few times. CDR3 in DNA: TGCAGTGCCAAAGACAGCCTTCAAGAGACCCAGTACTTC. Translated: CSAKDSLQETQYF. This chain links TRBV20-1 with TRBJ2-5, with D maybe TRBD1 (5 bases). This CDR3 spans 13 amino acids. The V and J ends lost 6 bases and 2 bases respectively, with 13 bases between them. In germline, CDR1 is DFQATT, CDR2 SNEGSKA (reference sequence).

This sequence joins TRBV27 and TRBJ2-1; D is unresolved. Germline V gene data show CDR1 as MNHEY and CDR2 as SMNVEV (reference sequence). Deletions cut 5 bases from V and 2 bases from J, with 7 bases between. This CDR3 is 13 amino acids long. The CDR3, as DNA: TGTGCCAGCAGTGGTTCCGCCTACAATGAGCAGTTCTTC. Encoded protein: CASSGSAYNEQFF.

This clonotype was recorded a few times. This rearrangement joins TRBV6-2 or TRBV6-3 to TRBJ1-5, with a weak D call TRBD1 (6 bases). The CDR3 sequence is 16 residues long. Deletions cut 2 bases from V and 0 bases from J, with 11 bases between. Germline V CDR1 and CDR2: MNHEY, SVGEGT. The CDR3 DNA reads TGTGCCAGCAGTTACAGGGGGGGGTATAGCAATCAGCCCCAGCATTTT. Its protein is CASSYRGGYSNQPQHF.

This clonotype has more than one count but fewer than ten. V gene TRBV5-4 combines with J gene TRBJ2-5; D is unclear. With 3 bases removed from V and 2 bases from J, the gap between germline ends came to 17 bases. Germline CDR1 SGHNT, CDR2 YYREEE (reference sequence). This CDR3 contains 16 residues. CDR3 sequence reads: CASSSGRSRVQETQYF. The CDR3 region has the DNA TGTGCCAGCAGCTCGGGCCGGAGCAGAGTTCAAGAGACCCAGTACTTC.

The chain couples TRBV27 to TRBJ2-1, with 7 bases aligning to TRBD2. The CDR3 runs 14 residues. Germline-derived CDR1 and CDR2 are MNHEY and SMNVEV (reference sequence). V dropped 2 bases and J dropped 9; count of bases not matched to a gene: 7. This CDR3 is CASSLSGRAGEQFF. In DNA, the CDR3 is TGTGCCAGCAGTTTAAGTGGGAGGGCCGGTGAGCAGTTCTTC.

The rearrangement links TRBV7-3 to TRBJ2-2, with TRBD2 as a possible D gene (5 bases). There are 12 residues in the CDR3. The germline V and J ends were trimmed by 4 bases and 7 bases, with 7 bases remaining between them. CDR1 and CDR2 from the germline V gene are SGHTA and FQGTGA. The CDR3 DNA is TGTGCCAGCAGCTCGGAGGTCGGGGAGCTGTTTTTT. This translates into CASSSEVGELFF.